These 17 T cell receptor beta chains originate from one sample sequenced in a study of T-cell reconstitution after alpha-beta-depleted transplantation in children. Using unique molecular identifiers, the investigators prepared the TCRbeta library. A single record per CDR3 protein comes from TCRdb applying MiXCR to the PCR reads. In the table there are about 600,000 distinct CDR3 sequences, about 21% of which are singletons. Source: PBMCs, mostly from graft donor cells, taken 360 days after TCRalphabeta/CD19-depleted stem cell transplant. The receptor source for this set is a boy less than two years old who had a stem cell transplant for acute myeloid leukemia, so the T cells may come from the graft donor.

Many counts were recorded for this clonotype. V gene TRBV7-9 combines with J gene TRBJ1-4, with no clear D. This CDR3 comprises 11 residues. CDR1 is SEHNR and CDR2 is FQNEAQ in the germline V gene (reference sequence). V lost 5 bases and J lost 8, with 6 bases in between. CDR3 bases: TGTGCCAGCAGCGTCAAAGAAAAACTGTTTTTT. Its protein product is CASSVKEKLFF.

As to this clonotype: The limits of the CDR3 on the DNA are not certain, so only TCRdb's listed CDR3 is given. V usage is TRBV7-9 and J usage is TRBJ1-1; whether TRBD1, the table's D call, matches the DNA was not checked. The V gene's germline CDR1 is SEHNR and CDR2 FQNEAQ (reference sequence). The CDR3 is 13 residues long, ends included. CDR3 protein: CASRSSGVPEAFF.

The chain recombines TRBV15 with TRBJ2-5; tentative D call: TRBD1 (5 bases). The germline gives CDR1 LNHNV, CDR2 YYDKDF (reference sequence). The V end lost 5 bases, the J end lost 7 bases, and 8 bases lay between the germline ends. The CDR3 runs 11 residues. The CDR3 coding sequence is TGTGCCACCAGCGGGGCCGGGACCCAGTACTTC. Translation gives CATSGAGTQYF.

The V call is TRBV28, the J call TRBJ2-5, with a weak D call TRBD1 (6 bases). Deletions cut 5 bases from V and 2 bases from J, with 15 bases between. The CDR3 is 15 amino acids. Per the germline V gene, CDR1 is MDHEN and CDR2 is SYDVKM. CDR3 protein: CASSAIQGRQETQYF. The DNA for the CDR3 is TGTGCCAGCAGTGCAATACAGGGCCGGCAAGAGACCCAGTACTTC.

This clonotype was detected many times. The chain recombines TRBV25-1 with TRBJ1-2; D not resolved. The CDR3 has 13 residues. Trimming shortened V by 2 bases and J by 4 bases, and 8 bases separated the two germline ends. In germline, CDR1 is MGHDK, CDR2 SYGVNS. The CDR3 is CASSEGHPYGYTF. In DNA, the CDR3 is TGTGCCAGCAGTGAAGGGCATCCCTATGGCTACACCTTC.

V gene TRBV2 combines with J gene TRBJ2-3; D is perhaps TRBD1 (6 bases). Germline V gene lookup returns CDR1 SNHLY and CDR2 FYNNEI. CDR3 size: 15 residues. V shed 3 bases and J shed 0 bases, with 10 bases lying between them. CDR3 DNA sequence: TGTGCCAGCAGTGATAGGACAGTCAGCACAGATACGCAGTATTTT. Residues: CASSDRTVSTDTQYF.

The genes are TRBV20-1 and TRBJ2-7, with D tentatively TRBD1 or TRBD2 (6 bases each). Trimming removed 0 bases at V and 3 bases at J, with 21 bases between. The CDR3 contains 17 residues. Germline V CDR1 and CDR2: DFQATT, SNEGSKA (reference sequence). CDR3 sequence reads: CSARDQSPGARVYEQYF. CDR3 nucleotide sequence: TGCAGTGCTAGAGATCAATCCCCGGGGGCCAGGGTCTACGAGCAGTACTTC.

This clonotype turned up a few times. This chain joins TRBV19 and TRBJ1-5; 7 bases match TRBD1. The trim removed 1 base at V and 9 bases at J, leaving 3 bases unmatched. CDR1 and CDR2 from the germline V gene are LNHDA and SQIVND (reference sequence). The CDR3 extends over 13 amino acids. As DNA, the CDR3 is TGTGCCAGTAGTATAGGAGGGGGCGTGCCCCAGCATTTT. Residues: CASSIGGGVPQHF.

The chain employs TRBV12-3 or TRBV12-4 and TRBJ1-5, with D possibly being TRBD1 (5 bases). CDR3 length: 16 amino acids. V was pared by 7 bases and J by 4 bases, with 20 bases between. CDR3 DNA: TGTGCCAGCACGGTCGGCAGGGTCAAACCTAATCAGCCCCAGCATTTT. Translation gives CASTVGRVKPNQPQHF.

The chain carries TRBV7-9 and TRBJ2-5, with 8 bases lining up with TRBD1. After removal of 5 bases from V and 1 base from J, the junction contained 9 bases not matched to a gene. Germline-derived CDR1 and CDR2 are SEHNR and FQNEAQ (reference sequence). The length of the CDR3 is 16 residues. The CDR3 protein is CASSQSRTGIQETQYF. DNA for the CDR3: TGTGCCAGCAGCCAGTCTCGGACAGGGATCCAAGAGACCCAGTACTTC.

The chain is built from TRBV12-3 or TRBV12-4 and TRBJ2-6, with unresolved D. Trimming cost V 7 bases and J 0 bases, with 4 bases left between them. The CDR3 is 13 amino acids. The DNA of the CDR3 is TGTGCCAGCACGAACTCTGGGGCCAACGTCCTGACTTTC. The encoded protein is CASTNSGANVLTF.

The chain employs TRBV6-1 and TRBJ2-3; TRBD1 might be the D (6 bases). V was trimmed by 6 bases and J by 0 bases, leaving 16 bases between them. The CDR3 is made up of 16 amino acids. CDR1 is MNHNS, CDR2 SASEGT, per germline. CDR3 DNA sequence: TGTGCCAGCAGCCCGACCCGGGACACTAGCACAGATACGCAGTATTTT. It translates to CASSPTRDTSTDTQYF.

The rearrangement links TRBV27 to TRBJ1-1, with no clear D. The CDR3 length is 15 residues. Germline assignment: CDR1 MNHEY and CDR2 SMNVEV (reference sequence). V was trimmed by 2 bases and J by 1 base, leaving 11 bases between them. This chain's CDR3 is CASSLGPPENTEAFF. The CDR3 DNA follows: TGTGCCAGCAGTTTAGGTCCTCCAGAGAACACTGAAGCTTTCTTT.

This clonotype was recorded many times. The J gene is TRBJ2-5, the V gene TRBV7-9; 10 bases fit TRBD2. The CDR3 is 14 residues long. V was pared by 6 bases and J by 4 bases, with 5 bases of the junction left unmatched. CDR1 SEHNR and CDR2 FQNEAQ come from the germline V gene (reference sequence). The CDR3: CASSLSSGGETQYF. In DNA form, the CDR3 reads TGTGCCAGCAGTCTATCTAGCGGGGGAGAGACCCAGTACTTC.

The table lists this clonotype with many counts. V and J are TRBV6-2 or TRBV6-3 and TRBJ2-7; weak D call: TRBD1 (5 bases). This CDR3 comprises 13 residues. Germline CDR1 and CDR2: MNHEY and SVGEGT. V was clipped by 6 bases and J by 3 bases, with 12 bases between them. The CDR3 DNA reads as TGTGCCAGCAGCAAGACAGCCAACTACGAGCAGTACGTC. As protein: CASSKTANYEQYV.

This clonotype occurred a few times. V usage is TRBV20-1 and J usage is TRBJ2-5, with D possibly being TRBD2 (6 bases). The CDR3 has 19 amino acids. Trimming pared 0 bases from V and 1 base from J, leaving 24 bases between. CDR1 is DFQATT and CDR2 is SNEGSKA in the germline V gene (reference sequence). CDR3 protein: CSARDRKHLREATQETQYF. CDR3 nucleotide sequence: TGCAGTGCTAGAGATCGGAAACACCTCAGGGAGGCCACCCAAGAGACCCAGTACTTC.

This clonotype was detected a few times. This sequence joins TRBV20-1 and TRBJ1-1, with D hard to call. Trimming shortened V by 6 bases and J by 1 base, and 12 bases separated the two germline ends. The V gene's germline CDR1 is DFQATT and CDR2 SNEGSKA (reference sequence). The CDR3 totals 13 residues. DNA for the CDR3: TGCAGTGCCAGTAATACAGAGAACACTGAAGCTTTCTTT. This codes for CSASNTENTEAFF.